This T cell receptor (beta chain) derives from a study of T cell responses to AZD1222 COVID-19 vaccine. The repertoire was sequenced with immunoSEQ multiplex PCR; TCRdb's copy has only in-frame clones and lacks some. The sample carries some 110,000 clones, about 92% recorded once. Study conclusions and caveats: Baseline serostatus was positive in only six AZD1222 recipients. Clonal diversity may have been underestimated, and the donors were mostly white British, with more females than males.

To note about this clone: What it recognizes is unknown.

This TCR was recovered from an adult in good health. The starting material was peripheral blood, obtained on day 0 of AZD1222 vaccination.

The CDR3 here is CAAPQSLAGGHRNEQFF. CDR3 bases: TGTGCCGCGCCTCAATCCTTAGCGGGAGGGCATAGGAATGAGCAGTTCTTC. This chain joins TRBV6-9 and TRBJ2-1, with 11 bases matching TRBD2. Germline values: CDR1 MNHGY, CDR2 SVAAGI. The CDR3 spans 17 residues. V was clipped by 11 bases and J by 7 bases; unmatched bases: 19.